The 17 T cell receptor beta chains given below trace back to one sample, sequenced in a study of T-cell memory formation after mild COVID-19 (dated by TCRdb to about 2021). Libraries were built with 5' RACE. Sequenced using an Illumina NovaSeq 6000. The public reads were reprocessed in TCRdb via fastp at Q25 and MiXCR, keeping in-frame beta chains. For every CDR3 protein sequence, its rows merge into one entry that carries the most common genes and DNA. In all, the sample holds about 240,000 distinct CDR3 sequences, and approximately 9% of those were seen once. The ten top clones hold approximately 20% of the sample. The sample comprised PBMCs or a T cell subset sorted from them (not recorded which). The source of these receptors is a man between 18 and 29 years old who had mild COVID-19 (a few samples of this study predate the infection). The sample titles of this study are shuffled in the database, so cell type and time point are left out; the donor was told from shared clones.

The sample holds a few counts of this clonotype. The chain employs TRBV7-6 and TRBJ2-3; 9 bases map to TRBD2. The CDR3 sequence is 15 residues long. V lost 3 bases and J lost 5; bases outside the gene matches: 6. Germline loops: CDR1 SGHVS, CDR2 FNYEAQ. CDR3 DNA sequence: TGTGCCAGCAGCTTCGGCGGGGGGGCGATAGATACGCAGTATTTT. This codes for CASSFGGGAIDTQYF.

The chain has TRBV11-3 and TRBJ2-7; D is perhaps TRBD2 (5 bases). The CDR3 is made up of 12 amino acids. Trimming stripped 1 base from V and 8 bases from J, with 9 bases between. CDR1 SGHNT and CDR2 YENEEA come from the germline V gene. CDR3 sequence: CASSLGPGKQYF. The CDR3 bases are TGTGCCAGCAGCTTAGGTCCGGGAAAGCAGTACTTC.

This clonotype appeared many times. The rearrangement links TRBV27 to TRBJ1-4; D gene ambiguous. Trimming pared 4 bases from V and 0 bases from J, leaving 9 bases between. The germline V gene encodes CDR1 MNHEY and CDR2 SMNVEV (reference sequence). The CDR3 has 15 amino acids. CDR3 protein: CASSSKAATNEKLFF. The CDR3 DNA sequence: TGTGCCAGCAGTTCGAAAGCTGCAACTAATGAAAAACTGTTTTTT.

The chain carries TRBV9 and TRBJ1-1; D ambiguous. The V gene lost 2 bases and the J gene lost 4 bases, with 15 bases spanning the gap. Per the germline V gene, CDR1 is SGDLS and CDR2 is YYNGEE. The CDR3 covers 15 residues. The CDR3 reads CASSVGSPSGTEAFF. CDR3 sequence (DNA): TGTGCCAGCAGCGTTGGCAGTCCTTCCGGCACTGAAGCTTTCTTT. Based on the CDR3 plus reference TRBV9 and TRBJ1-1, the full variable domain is DSGVTQTPKHLITATGQRVTLRCSPRSGDLSVYWYQQSLDQGLQFLIQYYNGEERAKGNILERFSAQQFPDLHSELNLSSLELGDSALYFCASSVGSPSGTEAFFGQGTRLTVV.

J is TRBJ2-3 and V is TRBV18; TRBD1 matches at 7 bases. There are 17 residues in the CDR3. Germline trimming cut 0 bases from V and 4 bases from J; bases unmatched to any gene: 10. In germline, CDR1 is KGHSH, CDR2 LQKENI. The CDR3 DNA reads TGTGCCAGCTCACCACCCCGACAGGGTCCCGTTGCAGATACGCAGTATTTT. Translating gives CASSPPRQGPVADTQYF.

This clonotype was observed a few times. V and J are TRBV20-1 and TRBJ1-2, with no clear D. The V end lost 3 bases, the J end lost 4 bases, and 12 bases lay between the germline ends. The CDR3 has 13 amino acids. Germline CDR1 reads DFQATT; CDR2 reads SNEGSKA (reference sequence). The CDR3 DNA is TGCAGTGCTAGGGGATATAAGGGCTATGGCTACACCTTC. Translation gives CSARGYKGYGYTF.

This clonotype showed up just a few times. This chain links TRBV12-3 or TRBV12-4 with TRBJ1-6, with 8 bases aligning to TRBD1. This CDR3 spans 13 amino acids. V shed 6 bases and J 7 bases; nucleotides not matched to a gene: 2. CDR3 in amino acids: CASSNRGNSPLHF. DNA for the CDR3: TGTGCCAGCAGCAACAGGGGGAATTCACCCCTCCACTTT.

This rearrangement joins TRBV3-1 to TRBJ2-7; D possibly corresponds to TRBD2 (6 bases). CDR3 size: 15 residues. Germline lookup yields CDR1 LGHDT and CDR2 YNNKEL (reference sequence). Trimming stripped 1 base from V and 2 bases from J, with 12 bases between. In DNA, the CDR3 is TGTGCCAGCAGCCAAGCATGGGGGAGGACCTACGAGCAGTACTTC. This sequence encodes CASSQAWGRTYEQYF.

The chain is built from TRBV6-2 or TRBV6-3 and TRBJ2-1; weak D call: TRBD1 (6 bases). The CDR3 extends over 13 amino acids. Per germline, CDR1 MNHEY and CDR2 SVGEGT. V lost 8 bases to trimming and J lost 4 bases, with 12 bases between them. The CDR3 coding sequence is TGTGCCAGCCAGGGGTACCATTACAATGAGCAGTTCTTC. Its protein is CASQGYHYNEQFF.

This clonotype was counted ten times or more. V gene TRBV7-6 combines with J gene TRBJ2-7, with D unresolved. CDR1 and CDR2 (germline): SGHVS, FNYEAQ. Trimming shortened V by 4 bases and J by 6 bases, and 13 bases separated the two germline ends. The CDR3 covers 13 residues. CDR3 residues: CASSSRDGTEQYV. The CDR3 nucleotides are TGTGCCAGCAGCTCGAGAGACGGTACCGAGCAGTACGTC.

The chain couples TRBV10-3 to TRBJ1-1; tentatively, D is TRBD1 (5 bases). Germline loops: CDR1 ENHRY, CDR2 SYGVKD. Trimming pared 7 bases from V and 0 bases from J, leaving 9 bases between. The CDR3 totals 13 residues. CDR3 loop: CAITVGVNTEAFF. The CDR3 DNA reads TGTGCCATCACCGTGGGGGTGAACACTGAAGCTTTCTTT.

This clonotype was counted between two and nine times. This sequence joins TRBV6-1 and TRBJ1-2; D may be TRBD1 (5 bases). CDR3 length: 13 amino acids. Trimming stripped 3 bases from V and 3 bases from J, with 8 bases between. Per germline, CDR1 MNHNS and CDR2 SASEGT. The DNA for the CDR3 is TGTGCCAGCAGTGAGGCCAGGGACTATGGCTACACCTTC. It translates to CASSEARDYGYTF.

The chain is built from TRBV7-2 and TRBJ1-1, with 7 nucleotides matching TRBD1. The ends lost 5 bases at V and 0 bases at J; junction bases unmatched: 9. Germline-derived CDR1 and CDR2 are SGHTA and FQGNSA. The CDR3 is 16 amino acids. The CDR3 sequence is CASSERGTAMNTEAFF. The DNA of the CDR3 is TGTGCCAGCAGCGAGAGAGGGACAGCAATGAACACTGAAGCTTTCTTT.

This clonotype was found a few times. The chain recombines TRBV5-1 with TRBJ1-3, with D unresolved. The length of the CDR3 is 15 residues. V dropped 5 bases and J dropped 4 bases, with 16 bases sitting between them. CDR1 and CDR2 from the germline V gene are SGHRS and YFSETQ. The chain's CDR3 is CASREGGLTGNTIYF. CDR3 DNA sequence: TGCGCCAGCAGAGAAGGAGGGCTTACCGGAAACACCATATATTTT.

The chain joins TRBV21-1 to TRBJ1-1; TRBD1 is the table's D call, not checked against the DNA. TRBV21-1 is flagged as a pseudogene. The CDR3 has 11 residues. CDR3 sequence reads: CATDRRPEAFF. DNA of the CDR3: TGTGCCACCGACCGGCGCCCTGAAGCTTTCTTT.

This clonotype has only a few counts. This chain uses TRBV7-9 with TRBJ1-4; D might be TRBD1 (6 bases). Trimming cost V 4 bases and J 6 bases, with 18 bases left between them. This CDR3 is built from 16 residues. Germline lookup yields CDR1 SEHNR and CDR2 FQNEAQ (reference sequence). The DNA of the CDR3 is TGTGCCAGCAGCTCCTACAGGGAAGTAAAGGATGAAAAACTGTTTTTT. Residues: CASSSYREVKDEKLFF.

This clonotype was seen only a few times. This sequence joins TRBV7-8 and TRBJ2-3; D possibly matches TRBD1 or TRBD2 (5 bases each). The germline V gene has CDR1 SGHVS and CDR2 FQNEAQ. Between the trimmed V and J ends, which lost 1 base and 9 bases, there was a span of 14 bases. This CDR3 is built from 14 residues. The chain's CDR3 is CASSLDSGPSTQYF. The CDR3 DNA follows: TGTGCCAGCAGCTTAGATTCGGGGCCATCCACGCAGTATTTT.